A single sample is the source of the 14 T cell receptor beta chains below, sequenced in a study of shared T cell receptors in the human thymus. Sequencing was performed with immunoSEQ multiplex PCR; in TCRdb, only in-frame clones are kept and a portion is missing. The table has about 660,000 clones, 87% seen once. These sequences were also reported in another study, on human thymus T cells.

The sample consisted of thymocytes. The receptors stem from a boy younger than two with a congenital heart defect.

V gene TRBV11-2 combines with J gene TRBJ2-2; D not resolved. Germline V gene data show CDR1 as SGHAT and CDR2 as FQNNGV. V lost 5 bases and J 6 bases, leaving 10 bases between the germline ends. CDR3 length: 13 amino acids. The CDR3 DNA reads TGTGCCAGCAGCCTTATCGGGTCCGGGGAGCTGTTTTTT. As protein: CASSLIGSGELFF.

V and J are TRBV28 and TRBJ1-4; 9 positions match TRBD1. Germline lookup yields CDR1 MDHEN and CDR2 SYDVKM. The CDR3 runs to 21 residues. The V gene end was trimmed by 3 bases and the J gene end by 3 bases; junction bases not matched to a gene: 20. In DNA form, the CDR3 reads TGTGCCAGCAGTTTTTGTACCCGGGACAGGGAGGGGAGCGGGGCTAATGAAAAACTGTTTTTT. Its protein is CASSFCTRDREGSGANEKLFF.

This chain joins TRBV5-1 and TRBJ2-1; D is perhaps TRBD1 (6 bases). The CDR3 is 17 amino acids. Germline assignment: CDR1 SGHRS and CDR2 YFSETQ. Trimming left V 2 bases short and J 0 bases short, with 15 bases between. CDR3 sequence reads: CASSFLHRASSYNEQFF. The CDR3 coding sequence is TGCGCCAGCAGCTTCCTCCACAGGGCGAGCTCCTACAATGAGCAGTTCTTC.

The V gene is TRBV7-2, the J gene TRBJ2-7; 8 positions agree with TRBD2. Germline V gene sequence: CDR1 SGHTA, CDR2 FQGNSA. J was trimmed by 0 bases and V by 1 base; bases with no gene match: 5. This CDR3 is built from 16 residues. DNA of the CDR3: TGTGCCAGCAGCTTAGGTTCGGGAGGGCTCTCCTACGAGCAGTACTTC. Residues: CASSLGSGGLSYEQYF.

This chain connects TRBV11-2 to TRBJ2-2, with 13 nucleotides matching TRBD2. The CDR3 loop spans 16 amino acids. Germline CDR1 and CDR2: SGHAT and FQNNGV. V lost 6 bases to trimming and J lost 7 bases; unmatched junction nucleotides: 8. The CDR3 DNA is TGTGCCAGCAGGATGTGGGGACTAGCGGGGCACGGGGAGCTGTTTTTT. As protein: CASRMWGLAGHGELFF.

The CDR3 loop is CASSSDTYTGELFF. In nucleotides, the CDR3 is TGCGCCAGCAGCTCGGACACCTACACCGGGGAGCTGTTTTTT. The chain recombines TRBV5-1 with TRBJ2-2, with D maybe TRBD1 (5 bases). Germline loops: CDR1 SGHRS, CDR2 YFSETQ. CDR3 size: 14 residues. V dropped 3 bases and J dropped 3 bases, with 9 bases sitting between them.

This clone was recorded only once. One end of the junction is discordant with germline, which a read error may explain. The chain uses TRBV18 and TRBJ2-6; 8 nucleotides agree with TRBD1. In germline, CDR1 is KGHSH, CDR2 LQKENI. The CDR3 has 18 amino acids. CDR3 residues: CASTPTGTGRSGANVLTF. The CDR3 coding sequence is TGTGCCAGCACACCTACCGGGACAGGTCGCTCTGGGGCCAACGTCCTGACTTTC.

V gene TRBV7-2 combines with J gene TRBJ2-7; D may be TRBD1 (5 bases). Germline V lookup: CDR1 SGHTA, CDR2 FQGNSA. The V and J ends lost 5 bases and 4 bases respectively, with 12 bases between them. CDR3 size: 13 residues. CDR3 loop: CASSPGIRYEQYF. In nucleotides, the CDR3 is TGTGCCAGCAGCCCAGGGATAAGGTACGAGCAGTACTTC. Full variable domain (outside the CDR3, taken from reference TRBV7-2 and TRBJ2-7): GAGVSQSPSNKVTEKGKDVELRCDPISGHTALYWYRQSLGQGLEFLIYFQGNSAPDKSGLPSDRFSAERTGGSVSTLTIQRTQQEDSAVYLCASSPGIRYEQYFGPGTRLTVT.

This clone appeared a few times. This same CDR3 is encoded by further DNA sequences in the sample. This chain uses TRBV5-1 with TRBJ1-1; no reliable D call. Looked up from germline, CDR1 is SGHRS and CDR2 is YFSETQ. V gave up 1 base and J gave up 5 bases, with 9 bases separating them. The CDR3 is 13 amino acids. This CDR3 reads CASSLLRGTEAFF. The CDR3 nucleotides are TGCGCCAGCAGCTTGTTACGAGGGACTGAAGCTTTCTTT.

This chain joins TRBV28 and TRBJ2-7; a weak D match, TRBD2 (6 bases). The CDR3 runs to 15 residues. V gave up 5 bases and J gave up 3 bases, with 17 bases separating them. CDR1 MDHEN and CDR2 SYDVKM come from the germline V gene. The CDR3 nucleotides read TGTGCCAGCAGTAACTCTAGCGATGAAAACTACGAGCAGTACTTC. Its protein is CASSNSSDENYEQYF. Full variable domain (outside the CDR3, taken from reference TRBV28 and TRBJ2-7): DVKVTQSSRYLVKRTGEKVFLECVQDMDHENMFWYRQDPGLGLRLIYFSYDVKMKEKGDIPEGYSVSREKKERFSLILESASTNQTSMYLCASSNSSDENYEQYFGPGTRLTVT.

This chain uses TRBV5-1 with TRBJ2-7; weak D call: TRBD2 (5 bases). The CDR3 contains 15 residues. Germline loops: CDR1 SGHRS, CDR2 YFSETQ. V was cut by 0 bases and J by 4 bases, with 14 bases left in between. CDR3 sequence reads: CASSLGETERYEQYF. For the CDR3, the DNA is TGCGCCAGCAGCTTGGGGGAGACGGAGAGGTACGAGCAGTACTTC.

The gene calls are TRBV13 and TRBJ2-5; a weak D match, TRBD2 (7 bases). Trimming stripped 3 bases from V and 5 bases from J, with 16 bases between. CDR3 size: 15 residues. The germline CDR1 and CDR2 sequences are PRHDT and FYEKMQ (reference sequence). The CDR3 DNA reads TGTGCCAGCAGCTTGGGGCGGGGGCCTGGGGAGACCCAGTACTTC. Translated, it gives CASSLGRGPGETQYF.

Here the CDR3 reads CSVEDVYRGDGYGYTF. In DNA, the CDR3 is TGCAGCGTTGAAGACGTATACAGGGGGGACGGCTATGGCTACACCTTC. This chain joins TRBV29-1 and TRBJ1-2; TRBD1 aligns across 8 bases. Germline CDR1 is SQVTM and CDR2 is ANQGSEA. This CDR3 is built from 16 residues. V gave up 0 bases and J gave up 4 bases; unmatched junction bases: 10.

V is TRBV19 and J is TRBJ1-1, with TRBD1 as a possible D gene (5 bases). The ends were cut back, 4 bases at V and 4 bases at J, with 16 bases in the middle. Germline V gene data show CDR1 as LNHDA and CDR2 as SQIVND (reference sequence). CDR3 length: 15 amino acids. CDR3 loop: CASSTRQGVGTEAFF. CDR3 nucleotide sequence: TGTGCCAGTAGTACCCGACAAGGGGTTGGCACTGAAGCTTTCTTT.